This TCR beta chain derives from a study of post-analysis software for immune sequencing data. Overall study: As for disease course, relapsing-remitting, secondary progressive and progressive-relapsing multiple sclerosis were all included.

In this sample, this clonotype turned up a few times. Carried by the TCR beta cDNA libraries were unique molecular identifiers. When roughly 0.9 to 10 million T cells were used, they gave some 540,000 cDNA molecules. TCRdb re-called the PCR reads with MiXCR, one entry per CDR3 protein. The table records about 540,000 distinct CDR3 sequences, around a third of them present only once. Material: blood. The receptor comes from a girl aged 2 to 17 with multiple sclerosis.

CDR3 DNA sequence: TGTGCCAGCAGCGTGACCCTACAGGGTGAGACCCAGTACTTC. Translating gives CASSVTLQGETQYF. J is TRBJ2-5 and V is TRBV5-4, with D maybe TRBD1 (6 bases). V was pared by 4 bases and J by 5 bases, with 15 bases between. The CDR3 runs to 14 residues. Per the germline V gene, CDR1 is SGHNT and CDR2 is YYREEE (reference sequence).